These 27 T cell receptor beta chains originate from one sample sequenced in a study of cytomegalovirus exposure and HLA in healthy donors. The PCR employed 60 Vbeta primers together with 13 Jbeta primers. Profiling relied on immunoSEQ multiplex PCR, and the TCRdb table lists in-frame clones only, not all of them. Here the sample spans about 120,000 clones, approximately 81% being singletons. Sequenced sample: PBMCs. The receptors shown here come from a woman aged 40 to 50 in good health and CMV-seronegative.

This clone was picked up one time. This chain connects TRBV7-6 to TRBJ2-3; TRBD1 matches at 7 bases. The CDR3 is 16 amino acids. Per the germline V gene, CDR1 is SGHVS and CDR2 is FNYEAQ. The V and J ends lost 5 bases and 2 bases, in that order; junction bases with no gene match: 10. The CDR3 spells CASSPQGTATTDTQYF. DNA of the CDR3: TGTGCCAGCAGCCCCCAGGGGACAGCCACCACAGATACGCAGTATTTT.

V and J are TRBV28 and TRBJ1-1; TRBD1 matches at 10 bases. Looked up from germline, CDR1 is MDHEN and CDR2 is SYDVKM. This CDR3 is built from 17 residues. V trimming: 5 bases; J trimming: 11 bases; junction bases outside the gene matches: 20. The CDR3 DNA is TGTGCCAGCAGTATCCCGCCTGGGACAGGGGTGTCCGGTGCGGCTTTCTTT. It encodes CASSIPPGTGVSGAAFF.

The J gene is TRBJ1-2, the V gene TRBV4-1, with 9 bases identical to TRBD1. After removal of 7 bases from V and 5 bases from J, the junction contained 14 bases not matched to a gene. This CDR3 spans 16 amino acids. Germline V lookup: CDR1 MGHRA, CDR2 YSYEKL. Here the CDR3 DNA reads TGCGCCAGCACCCTCACAGGGGGCAGTTCGTGGTATGGCTACACCTTC. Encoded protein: CASTLTGGSSWYGYTF.

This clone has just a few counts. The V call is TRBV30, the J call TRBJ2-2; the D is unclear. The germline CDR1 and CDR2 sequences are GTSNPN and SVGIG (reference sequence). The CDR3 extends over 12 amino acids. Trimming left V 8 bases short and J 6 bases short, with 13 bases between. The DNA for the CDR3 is TGTGCCAGTAGACCAGGCGCCGGGGAGCTGTTTTTT. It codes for CASRPGAGELFF.

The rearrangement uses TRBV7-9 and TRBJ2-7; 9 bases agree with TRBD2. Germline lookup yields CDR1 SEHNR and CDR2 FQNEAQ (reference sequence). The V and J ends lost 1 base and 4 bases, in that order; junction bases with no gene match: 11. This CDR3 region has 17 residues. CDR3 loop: CASSLGFGLARNYEQYF. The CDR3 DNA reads TGTGCCAGCAGCTTAGGGTTTGGACTAGCGCGTAATTACGAGCAGTACTTC.

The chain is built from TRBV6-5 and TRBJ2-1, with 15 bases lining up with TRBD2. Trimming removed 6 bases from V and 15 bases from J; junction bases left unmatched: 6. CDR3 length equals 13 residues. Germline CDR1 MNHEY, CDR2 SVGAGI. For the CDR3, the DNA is TGTGCCAGCAGGGGGGGACTAGCGGGGGGTCTGTTCTTC. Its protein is CASRGGLAGGLFF.

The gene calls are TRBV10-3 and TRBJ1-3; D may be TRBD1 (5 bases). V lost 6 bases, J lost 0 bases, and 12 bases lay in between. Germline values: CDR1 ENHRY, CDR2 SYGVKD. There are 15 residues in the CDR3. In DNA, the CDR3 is TGTGCCATCAGAGGGGAAATCAACTCTGGAAACACCATATATTTT. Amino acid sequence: CAIRGEINSGNTIYF.

The CDR3 protein is CASSLAAGTGTEAFF. The CDR3 nucleotides read TGTGCCAGCAGCTTAGCGGCAGGGACAGGCACTGAAGCTTTCTTT. The rearrangement joins TRBV7-2 to TRBJ1-1; 8 bases line up with TRBD1. This CDR3 comprises 15 residues. The junction had 4 bases not matched to a gene; V was cut back by 0 bases and J by 4 bases. The germline CDR1 and CDR2 sequences are SGHTA and FQGNSA.

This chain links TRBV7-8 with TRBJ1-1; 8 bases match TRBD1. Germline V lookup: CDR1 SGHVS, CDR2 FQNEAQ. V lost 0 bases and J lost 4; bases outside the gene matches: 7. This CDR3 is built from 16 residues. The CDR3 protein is CASSLATGAMSTEAFF. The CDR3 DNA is TGTGCCAGCAGCTTAGCGACAGGGGCCATGAGCACTGAAGCTTTCTTT. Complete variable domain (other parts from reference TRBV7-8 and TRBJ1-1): GAGVSQSPRYKVAKRGQDVALRCDPISGHVSLFWYQQALGQGPEFLTYFQNEAQLDKSGLPSDRFFAERPEGSVSTLKIQRTQQEDSAVYLCASSLATGAMSTEAFFGQGTRLTVV.

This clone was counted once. The CDR3 DNA follows: TGTGCCAGTAGTACCTATACAGGGTTCCTCGGAGCTTTCTTT. Translation gives CASSTYTGFLGAFF. The chain recombines TRBV19 with TRBJ1-1, with D perhaps TRBD1 (6 bases). Trimming removed 4 bases from V and 10 bases from J, with 19 bases in between. This CDR3 has 14 residues. Germline V gives CDR1 LNHDA, CDR2 SQIVND (reference sequence).

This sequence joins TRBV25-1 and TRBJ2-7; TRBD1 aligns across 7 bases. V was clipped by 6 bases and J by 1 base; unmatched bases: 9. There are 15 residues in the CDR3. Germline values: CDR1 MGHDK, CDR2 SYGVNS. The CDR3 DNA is TGTGCCAGCAGGGACGCCGGGACAGTTTCCTACGAGCAGTACTTC. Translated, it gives CASRDAGTVSYEQYF.

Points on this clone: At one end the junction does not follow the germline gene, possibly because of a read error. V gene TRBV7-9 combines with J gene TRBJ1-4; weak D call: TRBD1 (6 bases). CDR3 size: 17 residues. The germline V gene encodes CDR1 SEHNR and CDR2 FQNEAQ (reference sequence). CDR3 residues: CSSSIRGVQGTNEKLFF. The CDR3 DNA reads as TGTTCCAGCAGCATACGGGGCGTACAGGGAACTAATGAAAAACTGTTTTTT. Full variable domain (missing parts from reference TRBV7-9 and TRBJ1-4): DTGVSQNPRHKITKRGQNVTFRCDPISEHNRLYWYRQTLGQGPEFLTYFQNEAQLEKSRLLSDRFSAERPKGSFSTLEIQRTEQGDSAMYLCSSSIRGVQGTNEKLFFGSGTQLSVL.

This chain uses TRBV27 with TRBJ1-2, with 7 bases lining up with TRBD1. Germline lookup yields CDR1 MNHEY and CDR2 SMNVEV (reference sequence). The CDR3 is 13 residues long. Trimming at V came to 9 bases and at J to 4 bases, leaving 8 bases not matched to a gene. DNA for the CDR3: TGTGCCAGTTCAGACAGGGACCTCTATGGCTACACCTTC. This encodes CASSDRDLYGYTF.

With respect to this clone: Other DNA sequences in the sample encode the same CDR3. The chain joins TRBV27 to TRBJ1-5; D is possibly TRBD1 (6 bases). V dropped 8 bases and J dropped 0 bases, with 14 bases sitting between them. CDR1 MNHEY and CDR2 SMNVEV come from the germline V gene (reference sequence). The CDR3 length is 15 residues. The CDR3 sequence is CASGPQGYSNQPQHF. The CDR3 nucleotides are TGTGCCAGCGGCCCCCAGGGGTATAGCAATCAGCCCCAGCATTTT.

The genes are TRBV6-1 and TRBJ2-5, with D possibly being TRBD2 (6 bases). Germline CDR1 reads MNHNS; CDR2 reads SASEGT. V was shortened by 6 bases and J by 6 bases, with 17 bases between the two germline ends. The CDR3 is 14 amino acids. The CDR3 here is CASRWLATDKTQYF. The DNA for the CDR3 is TGTGCCAGCAGGTGGCTAGCGACAGACAAGACCCAGTACTTC.

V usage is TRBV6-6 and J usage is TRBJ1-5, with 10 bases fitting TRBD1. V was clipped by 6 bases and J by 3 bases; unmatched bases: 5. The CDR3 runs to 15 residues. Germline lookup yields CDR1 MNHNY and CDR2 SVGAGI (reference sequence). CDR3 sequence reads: CASSRQGADNQPQHF. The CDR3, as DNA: TGTGCCAGCAGCCGACAGGGGGCGGACAATCAGCCCCAGCATTTT.

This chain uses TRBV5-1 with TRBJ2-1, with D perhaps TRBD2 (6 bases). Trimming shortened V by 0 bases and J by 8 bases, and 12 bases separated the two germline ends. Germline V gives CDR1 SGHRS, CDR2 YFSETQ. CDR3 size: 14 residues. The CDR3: CASSLAGVGHEQFF. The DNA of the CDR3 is TGCGCCAGCAGCTTGGCGGGGGTAGGCCATGAGCAGTTCTTC.

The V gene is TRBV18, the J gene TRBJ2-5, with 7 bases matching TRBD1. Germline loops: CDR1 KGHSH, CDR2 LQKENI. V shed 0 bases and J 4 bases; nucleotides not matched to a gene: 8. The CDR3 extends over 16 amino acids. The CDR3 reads CASSPPSGGGRETQYF. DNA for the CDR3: TGTGCCAGCTCACCACCGTCAGGGGGTGGGCGAGAGACCCAGTACTTC.

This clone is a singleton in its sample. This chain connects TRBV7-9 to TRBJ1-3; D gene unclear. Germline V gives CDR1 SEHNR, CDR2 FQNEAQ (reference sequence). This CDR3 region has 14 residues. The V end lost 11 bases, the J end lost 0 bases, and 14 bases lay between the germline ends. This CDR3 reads CARGGNYSGNTIYF. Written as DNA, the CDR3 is TGTGCCCGAGGAGGGAATTACTCTGGAAACACCATATATTTT.

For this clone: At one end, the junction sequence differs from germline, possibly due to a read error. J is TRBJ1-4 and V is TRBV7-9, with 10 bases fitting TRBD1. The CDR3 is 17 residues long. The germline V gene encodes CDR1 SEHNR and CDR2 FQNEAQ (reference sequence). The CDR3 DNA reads TGTTCCAGCAGTTCGGACAGGGGGATGAAGGCTAATGAAAAACTGTTTTTT. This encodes CSSSSDRGMKANEKLFF.

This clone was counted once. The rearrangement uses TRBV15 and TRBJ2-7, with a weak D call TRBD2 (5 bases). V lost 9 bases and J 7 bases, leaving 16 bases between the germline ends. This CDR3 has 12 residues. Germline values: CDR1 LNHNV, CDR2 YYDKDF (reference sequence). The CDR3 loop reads CATSRGRREQYF. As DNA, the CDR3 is TGTGCCACAAGCCGAGGGAGAAGGGAGCAGTACTTC.

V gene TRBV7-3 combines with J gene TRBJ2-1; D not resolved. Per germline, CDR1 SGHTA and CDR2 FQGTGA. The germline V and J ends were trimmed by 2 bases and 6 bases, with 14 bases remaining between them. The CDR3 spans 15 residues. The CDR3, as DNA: TGTGCCAGCAGCTTAGGCGGCAGAAATATCAATGAGCAGTTCTTC. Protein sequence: CASSLGGRNINEQFF.

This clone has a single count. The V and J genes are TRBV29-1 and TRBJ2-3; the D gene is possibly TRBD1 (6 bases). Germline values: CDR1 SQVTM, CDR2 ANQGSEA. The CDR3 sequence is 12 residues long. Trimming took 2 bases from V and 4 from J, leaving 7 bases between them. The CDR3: CSVETGPDTQYF. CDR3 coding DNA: TGCAGCGTTGAAACAGGGCCAGATACGCAGTATTTT.

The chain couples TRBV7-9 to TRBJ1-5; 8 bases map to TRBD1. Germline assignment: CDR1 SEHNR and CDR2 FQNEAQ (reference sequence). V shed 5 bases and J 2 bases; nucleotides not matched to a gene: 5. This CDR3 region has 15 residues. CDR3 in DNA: TGTGCCAGCAGCGAAGGACAGGGCGGCAATCAGCCCCAGCATTTT. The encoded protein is CASSEGQGGNQPQHF.

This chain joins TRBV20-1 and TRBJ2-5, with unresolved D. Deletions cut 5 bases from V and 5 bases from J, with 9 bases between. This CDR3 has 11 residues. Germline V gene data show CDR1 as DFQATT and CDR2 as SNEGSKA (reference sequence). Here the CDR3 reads CSAARAETQYF. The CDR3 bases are TGCAGTGCTGCCCGAGCCGAGACCCAGTACTTC.

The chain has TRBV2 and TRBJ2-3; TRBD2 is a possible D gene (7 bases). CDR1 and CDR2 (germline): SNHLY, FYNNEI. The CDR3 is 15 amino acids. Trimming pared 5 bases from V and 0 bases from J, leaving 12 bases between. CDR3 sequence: CASSLGGGSTDTQYF. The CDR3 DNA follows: TGTGCCAGCAGTCTCGGCGGGGGCAGCACAGATACGCAGTATTTT. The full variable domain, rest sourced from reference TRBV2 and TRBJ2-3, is EPEVTQTPSHQVTQMGQEVILRCVPISNHLYFYWYRQILGQKVEFLVSFYNNEISEKSEIFDDQFSVERPDGSNFTLKIRSTKLEDSAMYFCASSLGGGSTDTQYFGPGTRLTVL.

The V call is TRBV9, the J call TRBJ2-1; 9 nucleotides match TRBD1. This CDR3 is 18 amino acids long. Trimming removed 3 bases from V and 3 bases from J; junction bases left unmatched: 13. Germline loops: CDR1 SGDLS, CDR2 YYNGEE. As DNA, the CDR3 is TGTGCCAGCAGCGCACGAACCAATGACAGGGGGGGCTACAATGAGCAGTTCTTC. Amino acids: CASSARTNDRGGYNEQFF.